The 30 T cell receptor beta chains reported below all come from one sample, sequenced in a study of blood T cell repertoires in COVID-19. Method: immunoSEQ multiplex PCR; TCRdb's copy keeps in-frame clones and lacks some. The data contain about 260,000 clones, about 85% of them singletons. The material sequenced was peripheral blood. These receptors all come from a man aged 55 to 70 with acute or convalescent COVID-19.

The CDR3 spells CASTPQGVSETQYF. CDR3 in DNA: TGTGCCAGCACCCCTCAGGGGGTGTCTGAGACCCAGTACTTC. The V call is TRBV2, the J call TRBJ2-5; 7 bases are shared with TRBD1. This CDR3 contains 14 residues. V was pared by 7 bases and J by 5 bases, with 10 bases of the junction left unmatched. CDR1 and CDR2 (germline): SNHLY, FYNNEI.

The rearrangement joins TRBV5-1 to TRBJ1-1; D is uncertain. The CDR3 is 13 amino acids. Germline V gives CDR1 SGHRS, CDR2 YFSETQ. The V end was cut by 3 bases, the J end by 12 bases, with 18 bases between. The CDR3 sequence: CASSSEGWPGTFF. The DNA for the CDR3 is TGCGCCAGCAGCTCGGAGGGCTGGCCCGGAACTTTCTTT.

The gene calls are TRBV28 and TRBJ1-1, with D possibly matching TRBD1 (6 bases). The CDR3 spans 13 residues. CDR1 MDHEN and CDR2 SYDVKM come from the germline V gene. Trimming shortened V by 5 bases and J by 9 bases, and 16 bases separated the two germline ends. The CDR3: CASSTTYRAQAFF. CDR3 bases: TGTGCCAGCAGTACAACCTACAGGGCCCAAGCTTTCTTT. Full variable domain (missing parts from reference TRBV28 and TRBJ1-1): DVKVTQSSRYLVKRTGEKVFLECVQDMDHENMFWYRQDPGLGLRLIYFSYDVKMKEKGDIPEGYSVSREKKERFSLILESASTNQTSMYLCASSTTYRAQAFFGQGTRLTVV.

This chain links TRBV3-1 (or the pseudogene TRBV3-2) with TRBJ2-3, with D possibly being TRBD1 (6 bases). The V gene's germline CDR1 is LGHDT and CDR2 YNNKEL (reference sequence). Trimming removed 3 bases from V and 3 bases from J, with 10 bases in between. The CDR3 covers 14 residues. The CDR3 spells CASSQGAETDTQYF. The CDR3 region has the DNA TGTGCCAGCAGCCAGGGGGCCGAAACAGATACGCAGTATTTT.

The count of this clone is one. The genes are TRBV28 and TRBJ2-7, with a weak D call TRBD2 (5 bases). This CDR3 contains 13 residues. Trimming stripped 6 bases from V and 1 base from J, with 10 bases between. CDR1 is MDHEN, CDR2 SYDVKM, per germline. This CDR3 reads CASRSRESYEQYF. CDR3 DNA: TGTGCCAGCAGGTCTAGGGAGTCCTACGAGCAGTACTTC. The whole variable domain, filled in from reference TRBV28 and TRBJ2-7, reads DVKVTQSSRYLVKRTGEKVFLECVQDMDHENMFWYRQDPGLGLRLIYFSYDVKMKEKGDIPEGYSVSREKKERFSLILESASTNQTSMYLCASRSRESYEQYFGPGTRLTVT.

V is TRBV3-1 (or the pseudogene TRBV3-2) and J is TRBJ1-5, with D maybe TRBD1 (5 bases). The CDR3 contains 15 residues. From germline, CDR1 is LGHDT and CDR2 YNNKEL (reference sequence). V gave up 1 base and J gave up 9 bases, with 16 bases separating them. In DNA form, the CDR3 reads TGTGCCAGCAGCCAAGGTCTACAGGTGGTGAGGCCCCAGCATTTT. Translated: CASSQGLQVVRPQHF.

The chain has TRBV7-9 and TRBJ1-4; 9 bases map to TRBD1. The CDR3 consists of 15 residues. CDR1 and CDR2 from the germline V gene are SEHNR and FQNEAQ (reference sequence). J gave up 5 bases and V 5 bases, and 6 bases lay outside the gene matches. The CDR3 sequence: CASSKPGTGNEKLFF. The DNA for the CDR3 is TGTGCCAGCAGCAAACCCGGGACAGGGAATGAAAAACTGTTTTTT.

The CDR3 is CASRTQVNTEAFF. The CDR3 nucleotides are TGTGCCAGCCGAACACAAGTGAACACTGAAGCTTTCTTT. The rearrangement uses TRBV2 and TRBJ1-1; no definite D call. Between the trimmed V and J ends, which lost 8 bases and 0 bases, there was a span of 10 bases. The CDR3 spans 13 residues. CDR1 and CDR2 (germline): SNHLY, FYNNEI.

The chain carries TRBV3-1 (or the pseudogene TRBV3-2) and TRBJ2-7; 9 bases fit TRBD1. The CDR3 contains 16 residues. Per the germline V gene, CDR1 is LGHDT and CDR2 is YNNKEL (reference sequence). V gave up 4 bases and J gave up 6 bases; unmatched junction bases: 13. The CDR3 sequence is CASSPSRTGVPSEQYF. CDR3 DNA sequence: TGTGCCAGCAGCCCCTCCAGGACAGGGGTTCCCAGCGAGCAGTACTTC.

This clone showed up just a few times. The chain carries TRBV4-2 and TRBJ2-2; D unresolved. CDR1 is LGHNA, CDR2 YNFKEQ, per germline. The germline V and J ends were trimmed by 3 bases and 2 bases, with 4 bases remaining between them. This CDR3 comprises 13 residues. As DNA, the CDR3 is TGTGCCAGCAGCCAGTATAACACCGGGGAGCTGTTTTTT. Translated: CASSQYNTGELFF.

The chain uses TRBV5-4 and TRBJ2-1, with 9 bases that match TRBD2. CDR1 is SGHNT and CDR2 is YYREEE in the germline V gene (reference sequence). With V trimmed by 5 bases and J by 5 bases, 14 bases remained unmatched. The length of the CDR3 is 17 residues. The CDR3 nucleotides read TGTGCCAGCAGTCCCACCGACTTAGCGGGAGATCACAATGAGCAGTTCTTC. Translating gives CASSPTDLAGDHNEQFF.

The J gene is TRBJ1-5, the V gene TRBV6-5, with D unclear. The CDR3 runs to 13 residues. V lost 2 bases, J lost 2 bases, and 4 bases lay in between. In germline, CDR1 is MNHEY, CDR2 SVGAGI. The CDR3, as DNA: TGTGCCAGCAGTTACCAGGGCAATCAGCCCCAGCATTTT. This gives the protein CASSYQGNQPQHF.

This chain joins TRBV2 and TRBJ1-1, with 9 bases that match TRBD1. The J segment lost 4 bases and the V segment lost 6 bases, leaving 9 bases of the junction unmatched. The germline CDR1 and CDR2 sequences are SNHLY and FYNNEI. The CDR3 runs to 15 residues. The CDR3, as DNA: TGTGCCAGCAGGGGGACAGGGCCCTGGGGCACTGAAGCTTTCTTT. Translating it yields CASRGTGPWGTEAFF.

The rearrangement joins TRBV29-1 to TRBJ1-2; TRBD1 matches at 9 bases. The CDR3 length is 14 residues. From germline, CDR1 is SQVTM and CDR2 ANQGSEA. The ends lost 3 bases at V and 2 bases at J; junction bases unmatched: 4. In nucleotides, the CDR3 is TGCAGCGTTGACGGTGGACAGGGGAACTATGGCTACACCTTC. Protein: CSVDGGQGNYGYTF.

The chain employs TRBV28 and TRBJ1-2; D remains ambiguous. V lost 2 bases, J lost 4 bases, and 8 bases lay in between. The germline CDR1 and CDR2 sequences are MDHEN and SYDVKM. The CDR3 consists of 13 residues. The CDR3: CASSLPDTYGYTF. The CDR3, as DNA: TGTGCCAGCAGTTTACCCGACACCTATGGCTACACCTTC.

The chain links TRBV28 to TRBJ1-1; D not resolved. V lost 2 bases and J 5 bases, leaving 9 bases between the germline ends. The CDR3 contains 13 residues. The germline V gene has CDR1 MDHEN and CDR2 SYDVKM. CDR3 sequence: CASSLMTPTEAFF. The CDR3 region has the DNA TGTGCCAGCAGTTTAATGACACCTACTGAAGCTTTCTTT.

V and J are TRBV2 and TRBJ2-7; D call uncertain. Looked up from germline, CDR1 is SNHLY and CDR2 is FYNNEI. V lost 6 bases and J lost 0, with 6 bases in between. This CDR3 is 12 amino acids long. The CDR3 coding sequence is TGTGCCAGCAGACTCCCCTCCTACGAGCAGTACTTC. Its translation: CASRLPSYEQYF. Complete variable domain (other parts from reference TRBV2 and TRBJ2-7): EPEVTQTPSHQVTQMGQEVILRCVPISNHLYFYWYRQILGQKVEFLVSFYNNEISEKSEIFDDQFSVERPDGSNFTLKIRSTKLEDSAMYFCASRLPSYEQYFGPGTRLTVT.

The chain employs TRBV7-9 and TRBJ2-5; 9 bases fit TRBD1. The CDR3 is made up of 16 amino acids. V was pared by 3 bases and J by 4 bases, with 9 bases of the junction left unmatched. Germline assignment: CDR1 SEHNR and CDR2 FQNEAQ (reference sequence). The CDR3 coding sequence is TGTGCCAGCAGCTTTTTCGCGACAGGGGGTGGAGAGACCCAGTACTTC. This gives the protein CASSFFATGGGETQYF.

The chain links TRBV20-1 to TRBJ2-1; D perhaps matches TRBD1 (6 bases). The V end was cut by 3 bases, the J end by 9 bases, with 12 bases between. The CDR3 is made up of 12 amino acids. Per germline, CDR1 DFQATT and CDR2 SNEGSKA (reference sequence). Here the CDR3 DNA reads TGCAGTGCTAGTGGTAGGGGGATTGAGCAGTTCTTC. Translated, it gives CSASGRGIEQFF.

The J gene is TRBJ1-4, the V gene TRBV14, with TRBD1 matching over 12 bases. The CDR3 is made up of 17 amino acids. In germline, CDR1 is SGHDN, CDR2 FVKESK. With 2 bases clipped from V and 8 bases from J, the junction kept 9 bases outside the gene matches. For the CDR3, the DNA is TGTGCCAGCAGCCAACTTGGGACAGGGGGCGCGGGGGAAAAACTGTTTTTT. It yields the protein CASSQLGTGGAGEKLFF.

This clone showed up just once. The chain has TRBV3-1 (or the pseudogene TRBV3-2) and TRBJ2-7; D remains unclear. V gave up 4 bases and J gave up 9 bases, with 10 bases separating them. The CDR3 length is 11 residues. Germline assignment: CDR1 LGHDT and CDR2 YNNKEL (reference sequence). The CDR3 protein is CASSPVFVQYF. CDR3 DNA sequence: TGTGCCAGCAGCCCCGTGTTTGTGCAGTACTTC.

Comment on this clone: The identical CDR3 is also encoded by other nucleotide sequences in the sample. The DNA for the CDR3 is TGTGCCAGCAGCCAAGATGACAGGAAACCCCTCCACTTT. It translates to CASSQDDRKPLHF. This chain links TRBV4-2 with TRBJ1-6; D perhaps matches TRBD1 (6 bases). Per germline, CDR1 LGHNA and CDR2 YNFKEQ. The ends were cut back, 0 bases at V and 12 bases at J, with 9 bases in the middle. The CDR3 sequence is 13 residues long.

The chain couples TRBV18 to TRBJ2-1; D unclear. Looked up from germline, CDR1 is KGHSH and CDR2 is LQKENI. V was cut by 6 bases and J by 0 bases, with 6 bases left in between. The CDR3 totals 13 residues. The CDR3 loop reads CASSPSSYNEQFF. The CDR3 DNA reads TGTGCCAGCTCCCCGAGCTCCTACAATGAGCAGTTCTTC.

CDR3: CATSSQGAYGYTF. In DNA, the CDR3 is TGTGCCACCAGCTCTCAGGGGGCCTATGGCTACACCTTC. V usage is TRBV15 and J usage is TRBJ1-2; 8 nucleotides align to TRBD1. The CDR3 length is 13 residues. Germline lookup yields CDR1 LNHNV and CDR2 YYDKDF (reference sequence). J was trimmed by 4 bases and V by 5 bases; bases with no gene match: 3.

The chain is built from TRBV28 and TRBJ2-7; TRBD1 matches at 11 bases. J was trimmed by 3 bases and V by 8 bases; bases with no gene match: 9. The length of the CDR3 is 15 residues. Germline CDR1 reads MDHEN; CDR2 reads SYDVKM. The CDR3 sequence: CASHGSGTGGYEQYF. The CDR3 bases are TGTGCCAGCCATGGATCCGGGACAGGGGGCTACGAGCAGTACTTC. The entire variable domain, with the rest obtained from reference TRBV28 and TRBJ2-7, is as follows: DVKVTQSSRYLVKRTGEKVFLECVQDMDHENMFWYRQDPGLGLRLIYFSYDVKMKEKGDIPEGYSVSREKKERFSLILESASTNQTSMYLCASHGSGTGGYEQYFGPGTRLTVT.

The chain is built from TRBV7-9 and TRBJ2-7, with D possibly TRBD1 on 6 matching bases. Trimming stripped 5 bases from V and 5 bases from J, with 16 bases between. The CDR3 contains 14 residues. CDR1 is SEHNR and CDR2 is FQNEAQ in the germline V gene (reference sequence). In DNA, the CDR3 is TGTGCCAGCAGCATTTACACAGGGTCCCACGAGCAGTACTTC. It yields the protein CASSIYTGSHEQYF.

The chain uses TRBV7-2 and TRBJ1-2; D is possibly TRBD1 (5 bases). Trimming left V 1 base short and J 0 bases short, with 12 bases between. Germline V lookup: CDR1 SGHTA, CDR2 FQGNSA. The length of the CDR3 is 16 residues. The CDR3: CASSLGYGGTNYGYTF. CDR3 nucleotide sequence: TGTGCCAGCAGCTTAGGCTATGGGGGGACTAACTATGGCTACACCTTC.

This clone was detected once. The sample has other DNA sequences that encode this CDR3 too. This chain joins TRBV5-1 and TRBJ2-1, with unresolved D. Trimming removed 1 base from V and 1 base from J, with 6 bases in between. The germline V gene has CDR1 SGHRS and CDR2 YFSETQ. The CDR3 extends over 14 amino acids. The CDR3 bases are TGCGCCAGCAGCTTGTCCGGGTCCTACAATGAGCAGTTCTTC. Its protein is CASSLSGSYNEQFF.

The chain couples TRBV2 to TRBJ2-3; D perhaps matches TRBD2 (6 bases). Germline-derived CDR1 and CDR2 are SNHLY and FYNNEI. Trimming removed 7 bases from V and 2 bases from J, with 13 bases in between. The CDR3 has 14 residues. The CDR3 here is CASKEGLITDTQYF. The DNA for the CDR3 is TGTGCCAGCAAAGAGGGACTGATCACAGATACGCAGTATTTT.

The V call is TRBV10-2, the J call TRBJ2-5, with TRBD2 matching 8 bases. Germline CDR1 and CDR2: WSHSY and SAAADI. This CDR3 region has 17 residues. J was trimmed by 5 bases and V by 4 bases; bases with no gene match: 15. This chain's CDR3 is CASSASPAGGRSETQYF. CDR3 in DNA: TGCGCCAGCAGTGCTTCCCCGGCGGGGGGCCGATCGGAGACCCAGTACTTC.